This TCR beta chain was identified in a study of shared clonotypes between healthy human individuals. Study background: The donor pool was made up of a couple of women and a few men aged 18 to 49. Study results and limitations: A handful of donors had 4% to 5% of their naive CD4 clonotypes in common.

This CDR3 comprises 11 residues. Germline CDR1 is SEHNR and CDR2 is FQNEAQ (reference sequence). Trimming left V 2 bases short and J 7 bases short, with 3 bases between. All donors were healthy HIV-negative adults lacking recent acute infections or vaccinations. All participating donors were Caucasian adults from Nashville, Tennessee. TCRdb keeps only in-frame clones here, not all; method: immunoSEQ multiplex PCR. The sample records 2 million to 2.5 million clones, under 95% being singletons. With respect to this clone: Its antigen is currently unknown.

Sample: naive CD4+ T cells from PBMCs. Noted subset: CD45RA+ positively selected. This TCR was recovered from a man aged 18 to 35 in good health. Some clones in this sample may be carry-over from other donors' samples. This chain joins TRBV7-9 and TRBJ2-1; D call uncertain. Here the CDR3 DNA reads TGTGCCAGCAGCTTACAGAATGAGCAGTTCTTC. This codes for CASSLQNEQFF.